This is a list of T cell receptor beta chains from one sample in a study of response to subunit inactivated influenza vaccine. MiXCR was run by TCRdb on the RT-PCR reads, yielding one entry per CDR3 protein. The data show just under 550,000 distinct CDR3 sequences, with roughly 25% seen just once and 2.8% held by the top ten. The same data also contributed to another study, on T cells expressing NK-cell markers.

This material consisted of CD4+ T cells sorted from PBMCs, taken 12 days after vaccination. These receptors originate from a man in his fifties or sixties who received an inactivated influenza vaccine. Both conserved end residues are part of each CDR3. A D gene is named only where the DNA matches it firmly. Only some rows state a clone size, as once, few, many or a class for expanded clones.

v_gene	abundance	j_gene	d_gene	CDR3nt	CDR3aa
TRBV5-4	NA	TRBJ2-3	NA	TGTGCCAGCAGCTTGACCATTCGGACTATCCGCGGCACAGATACGCAGTATTTT	CASSLTIRTIRGTDTQYF
TRBV7-9	NA	TRBJ2-1	NA	TGTGCCAGCAGCTTAAGCACTAGCCACAATGAGCAGTTCTTC	CASSLSTSHNEQFF
TRBV5-5	many	TRBJ1-4	TRBD1	TGTGCCAGCAGCTCGCAGGGGGCACCAACTAATGAAAAACTGTTTTTT	CASSSQGAPTNEKLFF
TRBV2	few	TRBJ2-3	NA	TGTGCCAGCGGAGGAAGCACAGATACGCAGTATTTT	CASGGSTDTQYF
TRBV7-9	few	TRBJ2-7	NA	TGTGCCAGCAGCCCCTCCGCGTGGCGACGAGGTTCCTACGAGCAGTACTTC	CASSPSAWRRGSYEQYF
TRBV28	NA	TRBJ2-7	NA	TGTGCCAGCAGGAGTAGTGGGCAGCCCTACGAGCAGTACTTC	CASRSSGQPYEQYF
TRBV4-2	many	TRBJ2-7	TRBD1	TGTGCCAGCAGCCCATCCTCGGGACAGATGTCCTACGAGCAGTACTTC	CASSPSSGQMSYEQYF
TRBV5-6	NA	TRBJ2-1	TRBD1	TGTGCCAGCAGCTTGTGGGACAGGACCGACAATGAGCAGTTCTTC	CASSLWDRTDNEQFF
TRBV5-1	many	TRBJ2-1	NA	TGCGCCAGCAGCTTGGCGAGCAACCTAGCTTCTGAGCAGTTCTTC	CASSLASNLASEQFF
TRBV7-2	NA	TRBJ2-5	TRBD2	TGTGCCAGCAGTCAAACTAGCGGGGGAAGCGAGACCCAGTACTTC	CASSQTSGGSETQYF
TRBV6-5	many	TRBJ2-1	TRBD2	TGTGCCAGCAGGACTAGCGGGCAGTACAATGAGCAGTTCTTC	CASRTSGQYNEQFF
TRBV10-3	NA	TRBJ2-3	TRBD1	TGTGCCATCAGCGGACAGGGGAAGGGTTCGCCAGATACGCAGTATTTT	CAISGQGKGSPDTQYF
TRBV7-2	few	TRBJ2-3	NA	TGTGCCAGCATCTTCAGGGCCTATTCAGATACGCAGTATTTT	CASIFRAYSDTQYF
TRBV20-1	few	TRBJ2-2	TRBD2	TGCAGTGCTAGAGATCAGGGACTAGCGGGACTTGCCGGGGAGCTGTTTTTT	CSARDQGLAGLAGELFF
TRBV3-1	few	TRBJ1-4	NA	TGTGCCAGCAGGAATGGGGGAAAAAAACTGTTTTTT	CASRNGGKKLFF
TRBV5-1	NA	TRBJ2-5	TRBD1	TGCGCCAGCAGCGGCCGCGGGGACAGGGTCGGAGAGACCCAGTACTTC	CASSGRGDRVGETQYF
TRBV12-3/TRBV12-4	NA	TRBJ2-1	NA	TGTGCCAGCAGTCGGACCGCTGAGCAGTTCTTC	CASSRTAEQFF
TRBV12-3/TRBV12-4	many	TRBJ2-2	NA	TGCGCCAGCAGCTTGAGGGGCACCGGGGAGCTGTTTTTT	CASSLRGTGELFF
TRBV5-4	few	TRBJ2-5	NA	TGTGCCAGCAGCTCAAAGGACAGAAAAGAGACCCAGTACTTC	CASSSKDRKETQYF
TRBV20-1	NA	TRBJ2-7	NA	TGCAGTGCTAAAGCGGTGAGCTCCTACGAGCAGTACTTC	CSAKAVSSYEQYF
TRBV4-2	NA	TRBJ2-2	TRBD2	TGTGCCAGCAGCCATGGGCGAGGACTAGGACCCACCGGGGAGCTGTTTTTT	CASSHGRGLGPTGELFF
TRBV12-3/TRBV12-4	many	TRBJ1-2	NA	TGTGCCAGCGGTCGGACAGATGCTAACTATGGCTACACCTTC	CASGRTDANYGYTF
TRBV15	few	TRBJ2-3	NA	TGTGCCACCAGCAGAGATCCTCGACTTCTGCTTAGCACAGATACGCAGTATTTT	CATSRDPRLLLSTDTQYF
TRBV9	NA	TRBJ2-1	NA	TGTGCCAGTCAAAGACGGGACGGGAGTTACAATGAGCAGTTCTTC	CASQRRDGSYNEQFF
TRBV12-3/TRBV12-4	many	TRBJ2-5	NA	TGTGCCAGCAGTTTACGGCGGCAACAAGAGACCCAGTACTTC	CASSLRRQQETQYF
TRBV6-5	NA	TRBJ2-7	TRBD2	TGTGCCAGCAGTTACGCGGGAGTTGGGGCCTACGAGCAGTACTTC	CASSYAGVGAYEQYF
TRBV6-4	NA	TRBJ2-2	NA	TGTGCCAGCAGTGTCGGGGAAGGGGAGCTGTTTTTT	CASSVGEGELFF
TRBV28	few	TRBJ2-7	NA	TGTGCCAGCAGTTTAGGGGGGGCATATTTCTACGAGCAGTACTTC	CASSLGGAYFYEQYF
TRBV5-1	few	TRBJ1-2	NA	TGCGCCAGCAGCTTAGGAGATACCTACTATGGCTACACCTTC	CASSLGDTYYGYTF
TRBV5-6	NA	TRBJ1-5	NA	TGTGCCAGCAGCCTGTCGGCCCGGGGGGATCAGCCCCAGCATTTT	CASSLSARGDQPQHF
TRBV11-2	NA	TRBJ2-1	TRBD2	TGTGCCAGCAGCTTGGGACTAGCGGGAGGCCCTACCTACAATGAGCAGTTCTTC	CASSLGLAGGPTYNEQFF
TRBV5-1	few	TRBJ1-2	TRBD1	TGCGCCAGCAGCTTGAACAGGGGTGATGGCTACACCTTC	CASSLNRGDGYTF
TRBV3-1	NA	TRBJ1-1	NA	TGTGCCAGCAGCTCCATGTTTTCGGGGGAAGCTTTCTTT	CASSSMFSGEAFF